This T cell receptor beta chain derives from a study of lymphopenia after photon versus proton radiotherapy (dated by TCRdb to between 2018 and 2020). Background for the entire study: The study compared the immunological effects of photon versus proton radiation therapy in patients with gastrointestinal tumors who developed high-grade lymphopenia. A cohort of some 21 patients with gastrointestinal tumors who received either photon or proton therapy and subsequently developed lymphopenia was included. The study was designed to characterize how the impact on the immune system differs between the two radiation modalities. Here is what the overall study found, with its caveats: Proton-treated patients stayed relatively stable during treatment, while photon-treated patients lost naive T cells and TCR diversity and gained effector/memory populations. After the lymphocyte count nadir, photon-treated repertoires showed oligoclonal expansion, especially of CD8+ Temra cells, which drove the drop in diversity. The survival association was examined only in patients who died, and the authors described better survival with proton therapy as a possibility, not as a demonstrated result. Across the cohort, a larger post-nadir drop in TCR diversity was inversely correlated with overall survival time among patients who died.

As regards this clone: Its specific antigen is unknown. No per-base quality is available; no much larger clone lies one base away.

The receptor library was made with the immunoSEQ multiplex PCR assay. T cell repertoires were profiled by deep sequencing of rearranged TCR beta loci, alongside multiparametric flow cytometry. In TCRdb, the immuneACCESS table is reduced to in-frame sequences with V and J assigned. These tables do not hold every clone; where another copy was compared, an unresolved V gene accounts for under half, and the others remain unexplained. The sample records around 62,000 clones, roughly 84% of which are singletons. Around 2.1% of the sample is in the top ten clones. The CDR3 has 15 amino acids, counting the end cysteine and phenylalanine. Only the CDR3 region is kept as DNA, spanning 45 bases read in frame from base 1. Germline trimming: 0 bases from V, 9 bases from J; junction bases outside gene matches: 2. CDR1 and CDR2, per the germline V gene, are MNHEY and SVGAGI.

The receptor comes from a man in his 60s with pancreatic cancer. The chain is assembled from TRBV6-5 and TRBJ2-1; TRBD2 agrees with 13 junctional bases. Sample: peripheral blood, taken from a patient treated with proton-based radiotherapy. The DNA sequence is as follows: TGTGCCAGCAGTTACTCACTAGCGGGGGGGGGTGAGCAGTTCTTC. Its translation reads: CASSYSLAGGGEQFF.